This T cell receptor beta chain was observed in a study of low-dose radiotherapy and immunotherapy resistance in tumors. About the study: The schedule for Cohort 2 used 1 Gy per fraction every two weeks, which added up to 13 Gy over 26 weeks.

TRAV- and TRBV-specific primers primed first-strand cDNA, covering alpha and beta chains. Amplification of TCRs used a constant-region primer and V-primer adapter for roughly 18 PCR cycles. TCRdb ran MiXCR on the reads and lists one entry per CDR3 protein. The sample has 10,000 to 15,000 distinct CDR3 sequences, roughly 66% seen once. This TCR was sampled from a human donor with advanced metastatic prostate, ovarian, gallbladder or colorectal cancer (not recorded which). This table probably holds off-target reads from a library built for another chain.

In DNA form, the CDR3 reads TGTGCCAGCAGTCTAAGGGGGGCGGATGAGCAGTTCTTC. It translates to CASSLRGADEQFF. The genes are TRBV28 and TRBJ2-1, with D perhaps matching TRBD1 or TRBD2 (6 bases each). Germline V gives CDR1 MDHEN, CDR2 SYDVKM. This CDR3 region has 13 residues. Trimming shortened V by 5 bases and J by 8 bases, and 13 bases separated the two germline ends.